The sequence of this T cell receptor beta chain was determined in a study of CD8+ T cells in alopecia areata. Study context: Tofacitinib administration to treated patients was oral, at 5 to 10 mg twice daily. For treated patients, severity scores reflected the percentage of scalp area affected. Findings of the study overall: Mice gave a clearer picture of TCR sharing than patients did, possibly for HLA-related reasons. Tofacitinib yielded significantly lower scalp clonality and fewer expanded CD8+ clones among the top 100.

Sequencing templates came from extracted RNA that was reverse transcribed into cDNA. Method: immunoSEQ multiplex PCR; TCRdb's copy keeps in-frame clones and lacks some. The sample carries some 45,000 clones, around 90% recorded once. A remark on this clone: Its target is unknown.

Treatment denoted: oral pan-JAK inhibitor, 5-10 mg twice daily. The CDR3 consists of 15 residues. Germline V gene data show CDR1 as MNHNY and CDR2 as SVGAGI (reference sequence). V was trimmed by 6 bases and J by 1 base, leaving 15 bases between them. This receptor was identified in a human donor with alopecia areata. The chain uses TRBV6-6 and TRBJ2-5; a weak D match, TRBD1 (6 bases). Sequenced here: CD8+ T cells sorted from blood, sampled at week 24, from a patient treated with tofacitinib. The DNA of the CDR3 is TGTGCCAGCAGCCTTGGGGGCGCCCTCCAAGAGACCCAGTACTTC. Translated, it gives CASSLGGALQETQYF.